These T cell receptor beta chains were read from a single sample in a study of blood T cell repertoires in COVID-19. Using immunoSEQ multiplex PCR, the repertoire was profiled, and TCRdb retains in-frame clones only, with some absent. The sample lists about 100,000 clones, more than 85% occurring once. The material sequenced was peripheral blood. These receptors were collected from a man aged 30-40 years in a cohort sampled during active COVID-19. Both conserved end residues are part of each CDR3. The D gene is left open where the match is weak. Some rows have no size entry. The others give once, few or many, or a class for an expanded clone.

TRBV14,few,TRBJ2-7,.,13,TGTGCCAGCAGCCAAGGGACACGCTACGAGCAGTACTTC,CASSQGTRYEQYF
TRBV6-4,.,TRBJ2-5,.,11,TGTGCCAGCTCCGACGGGGGGACCCAGTACTTC,CASSDGGTQYF
TRBV27,.,TRBJ2-6,TRBD2,20,TGTGCCAGCAGCCGCAGGACTAGCGGGGGCCATCTCTCTGGGGCCAACGTCCTGACTTTC,CASSRRTSGGHLSGANVLTF
TRBV10-2,.,TRBJ1-5,.,15,TGCGCCAGCAGTGAGACCACAGGGACCGATCAGCCCCAGCATTTT,CASSETTGTDQPQHF
TRBV7-3,.,TRBJ2-2,TRBD1,16,TGTGCCAGCAGCACTTTGACAGGGCGGGACACCGGGGAGCTGTTTTTT,CASSTLTGRDTGELFF
TRBV11-2,.,TRBJ2-6,.,19,TGTGCCAGCAGCTTTCGAACACAGGGAGTTACCGCTGGGGCCAACGTCCTGACTTTC,CASSFRTQGVTAGANVLTF
TRBV3-1/TRBV3-2,.,TRBJ1-2,TRBD1,18,TGTGCCAGCAGCCAAGACCGGGACAGGGAAGCCCCCGACTATGGCTACACCTTC,CASSQDRDREAPDYGYTF
TRBV5-4,once,TRBJ2-7,TRBD1,15,TGTGCCAGCAGCCCGCCGGGACAGGGGAATTACGAGCAGTACTTC,CASSPPGQGNYEQYF
TRBV5-8,.,TRBJ1-4,TRBD1,14,TGTGCCAGCAGCTTGGGACAGGGTAATGAAAAACTGTTTTTT,CASSLGQGNEKLFF
TRBV12-3/TRBV12-4,.,TRBJ1-3,TRBD1,13,TGTGCCAGCAGACGACAGGGAGGAAACACCATATATTTT,CASRRQGGNTIYF
TRBV6-6,.,TRBJ2-1,TRBD2,17,TGTGCCAGCAGTCCCGTGTTCGCGGGGGGGTCCTACAATGAGCAGTTCTTC,CASSPVFAGGSYNEQFF
TRBV10-3,once,TRBJ2-1,.,11,TGTGCCATCAGTGATCCGGATGAGCAGTTCTTC,CAISDPDEQFF
TRBV7-2,.,TRBJ1-5,.,13,TGTGCCAGCAGCTTAGATCAGGGTCAGCCCCAGCATTTT,CASSLDQGQPQHF
TRBV4-2,.,TRBJ1-1,.,15,TGTGCCAGCAGCCAAGATTTGGGTCAGGGATCCGAAGCTTTCTTT,CASSQDLGQGSEAFF
TRBV2,.,TRBJ2-5,.,14,TGTGCCAGCACCGGACAGACGTACCAAGAGACCCAGTACTTC,CASTGQTYQETQYF
TRBV5-1,.,TRBJ2-1,TRBD2,15,TGCGCCAGCAGCTTGGATATGCGGGGGGACAATGAGCAGTTCTTC,CASSLDMRGDNEQFF
TRBV12-3/TRBV12-4,.,TRBJ2-7,.,13,TGTGCCAGCAGTCCCGTCCCCGAGGAGAAGCAGTACTTC,CASSPVPEEKQYF
TRBV9,once,TRBJ1-1,TRBD1,14,TGTGCCAGCAGCCCCAGGGGGGAGAACACTGAAGCTTTCTTT,CASSPRGENTEAFF
TRBV19,.,TRBJ1-5,.,14,TGTGCCAGTAGTATAGCCCCGGGGGGTCAGCCCCAGCATTTT,CASSIAPGGQPQHF
TRBV19,.,TRBJ2-7,.,15,TGTGCCAGTAGTATAGGATATAGGGGCTCCTACGAGCAGTACTTC,CASSIGYRGSYEQYF
TRBV4-3,.,TRBJ1-2,.,15,TGCGCCAGCAGCCAAGATTCCCCTCTTAACTATGGCTACACCTTC,CASSQDSPLNYGYTF
TRBV5-1,.,TRBJ1-2,.,12,TGCGCCAGCAGCTTGGACAACGATGGCTACACCTTC,CASSLDNDGYTF
TRBV7-9,.,TRBJ2-5,.,16,TGTGCCAGCAGCTTAGTGGCCAGGGTGTATCAAGAGACCCAGTACTTC,CASSLVARVYQETQYF
TRBV10-1,once,TRBJ2-5,TRBD2,17,TGCGCCAGCAGTGAAACGGTCCTAGCGGGGGTGGAAGAGACCCAGTACTTC,CASSETVLAGVEETQYF
TRBV4-3,.,TRBJ2-1,.,14,TGCGCCAGCAATAAAGGGGCCTCCTACAATGAGCAGTTCTTC,CASNKGASYNEQFF
TRBV9,.,TRBJ2-5,.,15,TGTGCCAGCAGCGTAGACGGACTCCCACAAGAGACCCAGTACTTC,CASSVDGLPQETQYF
TRBV30,.,TRBJ2-7,TRBD1,12,TGTGCCTGGAGCGGGGACAGCTACGAGCAGTACTTC,CAWSGDSYEQYF
TRBV10-3,few,TRBJ2-1,.,13,TGTGCCATCAGTGAGTTCTCCGGGAATGAGCAGTTCTTC,CAISEFSGNEQFF
TRBV9,few,TRBJ1-2,TRBD1,18,TGTGCCAGCAGCGTAGGGGGACAGGCTCTGCTCCAACATTATGGCTACACCTTC,CASSVGGQALLQHYGYTF
TRBV19,.,TRBJ2-7,.,15,TGTGCCAGTAGTATGAGCGGACTGCCCTCCTACGAGCAGTACTTC,CASSMSGLPSYEQYF
TRBV30,.,TRBJ2-1,TRBD1,15,TGTGCCTGGAGTGTCCCGGGACAGGGCAAGGATGAGCAGTTCTTC,CAWSVPGQGKDEQFF